This TCR beta chain emerged from a study of T cells after yellow fever vaccination. TCRdb independently ran MiXCR on the 5' RACE reads; one entry per CDR3 protein. The sample includes over 35,000 distinct CDR3 sequences, 5% to 7% seen only once; the top ten take more than 9%. The sample here was PBMCs, either bulk or a sorted T-cell subset (CD4+, CD8+, memory, or dextramer-sorted; not recorded which), taken 45 days after the yellow fever booster vaccination. The sequence was collected from a man younger than 40 who received the YFV17D yellow fever vaccine.

This CDR3 reads CATSELADTSTDTQYF. The CDR3, as DNA: TGTGCCACCAGTGAGCTAGCCGATACTAGCACAGATACGCAGTATTTT. The chain links TRBV24-1 to TRBJ2-3; maybe TRBD2 (5 bases). This CDR3 region has 16 residues. V lost 4 bases, J lost 0 bases, and 13 bases lay in between. Looked up from germline, CDR1 is KGHDR and CDR2 is SFDVKD.